This T cell receptor (beta chain) was found in a study of blood T cell repertoires in COVID-19. Across the whole study: Samples representing acute and convalescent COVID-19 were sourced from the United States, Italy and Spain. PBMCs, B-cell-depleted T cells, or T cells were the source of the cDNA or gDNA that made up the material.

Per the original data handling: Estimation of nucleated cell counts relied on the amplification of reference gene primers. TCRdb keeps only in-frame clones here, not all; method: immunoSEQ multiplex PCR. The V and J calls and the clone size are those of that table, but D and trimming were determined from the DNA. Among some 170,000 clones, around 80% were seen once, and the ten largest hold around 8.1%. This clone was recorded a few times. Germline CDR1 SGHDT, CDR2 YYEEEE. The V end lost 2 bases, the J end lost 8 bases, and 10 bases lay between the germline ends. The length of the CDR3 is 12 residues.

The V call is TRBV5-6, the J call TRBJ1-1; D gene uncertain. Sequencing was done on a sample of peripheral blood. The receptor's source is a man in his 60s with acute or convalescent COVID-19. The CDR3 coding sequence is TGTGCCAGCAGCTTCCTAAGAAGCGAAGCTTTCTTT. It translates to CASSFLRSEAFF.